The rows below give T cell receptor beta chains drawn from one sample of a study of blood T cell repertoires in COVID-19. Sequenced by immunoSEQ multiplex PCR; TCRdb stores in-frame clones only, minus some. The repertoire includes roughly 380,000 clones, around 91% of them detected once, and approximately 1.5% sits in the top ten. The source material was peripheral blood. The receptor set was obtained from a woman aged 35 to 49 with COVID-19, enrolled during active disease. The CDR3 runs from the conserved cysteine through the conserved F or W. A D gene is named only where the DNA matches it firmly. Not all rows give a size; the values are once, few, many and, for expanded clones, a class.

TRBJ1-6 once . TRBV10-3 TGTGCCATCAGGCAGGCATTAGGGGGCTCCTATAATTCACCCCTCCACTTT CAIRQALGGSYNSPLHF
TRBJ2-3 . TRBD2 TRBV28 TGTGCCAGCAGTTTAACCCTAACTGGGACTAGCGGGGGGAACACAGATACGCAGTATTTT CASSLTLTGTSGGNTDTQYF
TRBJ1-2 . TRBD1 TRBV6-2/TRBV6-3 TGTGCCAGCAGTTACTCGGGACAGTCGAACTATGGCTACACCTTC CASSYSGQSNYGYTF
TRBJ1-6 . . TRBV27 TGTGCCAGCAGCCCTTTGGAGGGCGGCTGGTCACCCCTCCACTTT CASSPLEGGWSPLHF
TRBJ1-1 . . TRBV7-9 TGTGCCAGCAGCCACTCGAGGCCGGAGTTGGACACTGAAGCTTTCTTT CASSHSRPELDTEAFF
TRBJ1-2 . . TRBV24-1 TGTGCCACCAGTGGTGGGACTCACTTTGGCTACACCTTC CATSGGTHFGYTF
TRBJ2-1 many . TRBV9 TGTGCCAGCAGCGGAACCAGTTCAGAGCAGTTCTTC CASSGTSSEQFF
TRBJ1-2 . . TRBV29-1 TGCAGCGTTGTGAGTCAGCGAATTAATGGCTACACCTTC CSVVSQRINGYTF
TRBJ1-3 . . TRBV7-2 TGTGCCAGCAGCCCCCTCGGGAGGTCCCCTTCTGGAAACACCATATATTTT CASSPLGRSPSGNTIYF
TRBJ1-1 . . TRBV5-1 TGCGCCAGCACCGGACCCCTAGCGGACACTGAAGCTTTCTTT CASTGPLADTEAFF
TRBJ2-1 . . TRBV27 TGTGCCAGCAGGTGGTCAGGGGAGTACAATGAGCAGTTCTTC CASRWSGEYNEQFF
TRBJ2-2 . TRBD2 TRBV19 TGTGCCAGTAGTACACACCGGGACTATAAGCCTCAATCGAACACCGGGGAGCTGTTTTTT CASSTHRDYKPQSNTGELFF
TRBJ1-1 . . TRBV19 TGTGCCAGTAGTCCACGGGGGGGGATGAACACTGAAGCTTTCTTT CASSPRGGMNTEAFF
TRBJ1-2 . . TRBV5-5 TGTGCCAGCAGCTTGGTACGATGGCAAAACTATGGCTACACCTTC CASSLVRWQNYGYTF
TRBJ1-1 . TRBD1 TRBV5-1 TGCGCCAGCAGCGGTGGACAGGCAAAGAACACTGAAGCTTTCTTT CASSGGQAKNTEAFF
TRBJ1-3 . TRBD1 TRBV4-3 TGCGCCAGCAGCCAAAGGGACAGGGGAGGAAACACCATATATTTT CASSQRDRGGNTIYF
TRBJ1-1 . . TRBV20-1 TGCAGTGCTAGTCCGTCAGGGGCAAACACTGAAGCTTTCTTT CSASPSGANTEAFF
TRBJ1-5 . . TRBV12-3/TRBV12-4 TGTGCCAGCAGTTCCTTTAGCAATCAGCCCCAGCATTTT CASSSFSNQPQHF
TRBJ2-5 . . TRBV27 TGTGCCAGCAGTTTATCAAGGGGGTACCCCCAAGAGACCCAGTACTTC CASSLSRGYPQETQYF
TRBJ1-1 . TRBD1 TRBV7-8 TGTGCCAGCAGCCCGGGGACAGGGGTTATAACTGAAGCTTTCTTT CASSPGTGVITEAFF
TRBJ1-1 . . TRBV5-1 TGCGCCAGCAGCTTAGGCAGGGTTGATTCTGAAGCTTTCTTT CASSLGRVDSEAFF
TRBJ2-3 . . TRBV2 TGTGCCAGCAGTGACAGGGAAGGCACAGATACGCAGTATTTT CASSDREGTDTQYF
TRBJ1-5 . TRBD1 TRBV7-2 TGTGCCAGCAGCCATGAACAGGGGCAGGTCGGGCGTCAGCCCCAGCATTTT CASSHEQGQVGRQPQHF
TRBJ1-5 . TRBD1 TRBV6-2/TRBV6-3 TGTGCCAGCAGTTACTCGCCGGACAGGGGGCGATCCAATCAGCCCCAGCATTTT CASSYSPDRGRSNQPQHF
TRBJ1-4 once . TRBV6-2/TRBV6-3 TGTGCCAGCAGTTACGGTGGCAGGATAACTGGAACTAATGAAAAACTGTTTTTT CASSYGGRITGTNEKLFF
TRBJ2-2 . . TRBV28 TGTGCCAGCAGTCCCCCGATTTGGTCTAAATGGACCGGGGAGCTGTTTTTT CASSPPIWSKWTGELFF
TRBJ2-3 . . TRBV7-3 TGTGCCAGCAGCTTAATCAGGGGAGGGTCAGATACGCAGTATTTT CASSLIRGGSDTQYF
TRBJ2-2 few . TRBV6-5 TGTGCCAGCAGTTACGGGCAGGGTTACACCGGGGAGCTGTTTTTT CASSYGQGYTGELFF
TRBJ1-1 . TRBD1 TRBV6-5 TGTGCCAGCAGTATGGAACGGACAGGGAACACTGAAGCTTTCTTT CASSMERTGNTEAFF
TRBJ1-2 . TRBD1 TRBV19 TGTGCCAGTAGTATCGGGGACAGGGGAACTTATGGCTACACCTTC CASSIGDRGTYGYTF
TRBJ2-5 . . TRBV7-2 TGTGCCAGCAGCTTATACGGAGGGGTCTTAGAGACCCAGTACTTC CASSLYGGVLETQYF
TRBJ2-1 . TRBD2 TRBV5-4 TGTGCCAGCAGCATGGGACTAGCGGGGGGGCTCGGTGAGCAGTTCTTC CASSMGLAGGLGEQFF
TRBJ2-1 many TRBD2 TRBV6-4 TGTGCCAGCAGTGAAGCGGGGAACAATGAGCAGTTCTTC CASSEAGNNEQFF
TRBJ1-2 few TRBD1 TRBV5-1 TGCGCCAGCAGCTCCGGGACAGGGAACGACTATGGCTACACCTTC CASSSGTGNDYGYTF
TRBJ1-1 once . TRBV29-1 TGCAGCGTTAGGGGGGGCTCCGAAGCTTTCTTT CSVRGGSEAFF
TRBJ1-5 . . TRBV5-1 TGCGCCAGCAGCTTGTTTTCGGCAGGGTATAGCAATCAGCCCCAGCATTTT CASSLFSAGYSNQPQHF
TRBJ1-3 few . TRBV6-1 TGTGCCAGCAGTGAAGCGCCGCTCACCTACTCTGGAAACACCATATATTTT CASSEAPLTYSGNTIYF
TRBJ1-6 . . TRBV6-5 TGTGCCAGCAGAAGGACAGCCTATAATTCACCCCTCCACTTT CASRRTAYNSPLHF
TRBJ1-1 . TRBD1 TRBV4-2 TGTGCCAGCAGCCGACGACAGGGGGCGGCTATGAACACTGAAGCTTTCTTT CASSRRQGAAMNTEAFF
TRBJ2-5 . TRBD1 TRBV5-6 TGTGCCAGCAGCCCGATGGACAGGGGGATGAAGACCCAGTACTTC CASSPMDRGMKTQYF
TRBJ1-2 . . TRBV28 TGTGCCAGCAGTTCCAGTCATGGACAGCCGACTGTTTACTATGGCTACACCTTC CASSSSHGQPTVYYGYTF
TRBJ2-5 . . TRBV19 TGTGCCAGTAGTATAGACGGGGAAGAGACCCAGTACTTC CASSIDGEETQYF
TRBJ2-2 . . TRBV19 TGTGCCAGTAGTAACCGCAGGGGTACCGAAGGCACCGGGGAGCTGTTTTTT CASSNRRGTEGTGELFF
TRBJ1-5 . TRBD1 TRBV6-1 TGTGCCAGCAGTGAAGCGGGCAACAGGGGCTATAGCAATCAGCCCCAGCATTTT CASSEAGNRGYSNQPQHF
TRBJ2-3 . TRBD1 TRBV5-6 TGTGCCAGCAGCTTGGAGGACAGGGGCGACACAGATACGCAGTATTTT CASSLEDRGDTDTQYF
TRBJ1-6 . TRBD1 TRBV7-2 TGTGCCAGCAGCTCCCGAGAGGGGGCAGCGTCCCTCCACTTT CASSSREGAASLHF
TRBJ2-2 . TRBD1 TRBV6-5 TGTGCCAGCAGTCCCCAGGGGGCGGGGACCGGGGAGCTGTTTTTT CASSPQGAGTGELFF
TRBJ2-3 . . TRBV7-9 TGTGCCAGCAGCTTCCAACGGGGGGCTCCTAGCACAGATACGCAGTATTTT CASSFQRGAPSTDTQYF
TRBJ2-7 . . TRBV18 TGTGCCAGCTCACCGCCGAGCACCTACGAGCAGTACTTC CASSPPSTYEQYF